Here is one T cell receptor (beta chain) with its context. Its cognate antigen is unknown. The data stem from a study of CD8+CD57+ T cells in acquired aplastic anemia. As for the study in general: The mean DNA yield obtained from sorted CD4+ and CD8+ cells came to around 3 ug. Study results and caveats: A significant difference in CD8+ Simpson's diversity between patients and controls was not found.

Using genomic DNA as the template, TCR beta VDJ and CDR3 profiling was carried out. Using its own MiXCR run on the reads, TCRdb lists one record per CDR3 protein. Of approximately 470,000 distinct CDR3 sequences listed, 25% to 40% are singletons. CDR1 and CDR2 from the germline V gene are SGHDT and YYEEEE. Trimming left V 1 base short and J 3 bases short, with 11 bases between. This CDR3 is built from 15 residues. Sequencing involved patients with CD8+CD57+ cell expansion previously shown by flow cytometry. No patient had been given any therapy when blood was sampled. The TCR comes from a human donor with aplastic anemia. This chain links TRBV5-6 with TRBJ2-1; maybe TRBD1 (6 bases). Sequenced material: sorted CD4+, CD8+, or CD8+CD57+ T cells (not recorded which) from PBMCs. CDR3 in amino acids: CASSLSPDSYNEQFF. Here the CDR3 DNA reads TGTGCCAGCAGCTTGAGTCCGGACAGCTACAATGAGCAGTTCTTC.